This T cell receptor beta chain was sequenced during a study of spatial heterogeneity in lung cancer. Each CDR3 protein gets one entry after TCRdb re-called the 5' RACE reads with MiXCR. The sample has about 25,000 distinct CDR3 sequences, roughly 10% seen once. Time point: sample taken at primary tumor resection. Unsorted whole RNA from tumor, nontumor lung or frozen PBMC underwent sequencing. There are a few counts of this clonotype. Its antigen is not known. Points from the study as a whole: Ubiquitous expanded TCR counts tracked ubiquitous nonsynonymous mutations, and regional counts tracked regional ones. For expanded intratumoral alpha and beta TCRs, counts tracked tumor mutation counts.

The CDR3 spans 15 residues. V dropped 4 bases and J dropped 1; count of bases not matched to a gene: 4. The sample in question was lung tumor tissue, obtained at surgery. The V gene is TRBV12-3 or TRBV12-4, the J gene TRBJ2-7; 10 bases fit TRBD2. This clonotype originated in a male donor with early-stage non-small cell lung cancer. In DNA, the CDR3 is TGTGCCAGCAGTTCCTCGGGACTAGCGTCCTACGAGCAGTACTTC. Its protein product is CASSSSGLASYEQYF.